These 5 T cell receptor beta chains came from one sample sequenced in a study of T cells after yellow fever vaccination. TCRdb used MiXCR to reprocess the 5' RACE reads, holding one entry per CDR3 protein. The data contain about 210,000 distinct CDR3 sequences, under 3.5% of them singletons. The sample consisted of CD4+ T cells sorted from PBMCs, taken 10 days after the yellow fever booster vaccination. The receptor set was obtained from a man in his late teens or twenties who received the YFV17D yellow fever vaccine.

This clonotype was recorded at least ten times. V usage is TRBV12-3 or TRBV12-4 and J usage is TRBJ2-3; D gene ambiguous. Trimming shortened V by 5 bases and J by 1 base, and 16 bases separated the two germline ends. The CDR3 has 16 amino acids. The CDR3 spells CASSTTDLSRTDTQYF. CDR3 DNA sequence: TGTGCCAGCAGTACGACGGACCTTTCGCGCACAGATACGCAGTATTTT.

The V gene is TRBV19, the J gene TRBJ2-7, with a tentative D call TRBD2 (6 bases). This CDR3 comprises 16 residues. Germline-derived CDR1 and CDR2 are LNHDA and SQIVND (reference sequence). Trimming removed 1 base at V and 1 base at J, with 14 bases between. CDR3 sequence reads: CASSIVGTRGSYEQYV. The CDR3 nucleotides read TGTGCCAGTAGTATAGTCGGTACTCGGGGGTCCTACGAGCAGTACGTC.

In its sample, this clonotype was seen many times. The CDR3 loop reads CASSPQGGVTGELFF. DNA for the CDR3: TGTGCCAGCAGCCCGCAGGGGGGAGTCACCGGGGAGCTGTTTTTT. The chain recombines TRBV11-2 with TRBJ2-2; tentative D call: TRBD1 (7 bases). The CDR3 totals 15 residues. V lost 5 bases and J 4 bases, leaving 14 bases between the germline ends. Germline V gene sequence: CDR1 SGHAT, CDR2 FQNNGV.

This clonotype was observed a few times. V is TRBV19 and J is TRBJ1-2, with D possibly being TRBD1 (6 bases). V was trimmed by 9 bases and J by 5 bases, leaving 19 bases between them. The CDR3 length is 14 residues. Germline assignment: CDR1 LNHDA and CDR2 SQIVND (reference sequence). This CDR3 is CASGASDRIYGYTF. The DNA for the CDR3 is TGTGCCAGCGGGGCTTCCGACAGGATTTATGGCTACACCTTC.

This clonotype appeared many times. The chain uses TRBV15 and TRBJ2-1; 9 bases agree with TRBD2. The V gene's germline CDR1 is LNHNV and CDR2 YYDKDF (reference sequence). This CDR3 is 17 amino acids long. V gave up 6 bases and J gave up 10 bases; unmatched junction bases: 19. The CDR3 coding sequence is TGTGCCACCAGTTGGGCCCTCTTGCGGGGGGGCCGCAGGGAGCAGTTCTTC. Translated: CATSWALLRGGRREQFF.